A selection of T cell receptor beta chains follows, all from one sample in a study of T cell responses to AZD1222 COVID-19 vaccine. The method was immunoSEQ multiplex PCR; TCRdb's version includes in-frame clones alone and lacks a portion of them. The data show around 160,000 clones, about 93% seen once. Sequencing was performed on peripheral blood, taken on day 0 of AZD1222 vaccination. These receptors came from an adult in good health. Each CDR3 is given with its conserved first and last residue. The D gene is left open where the match is weak. Only some rows state a clone size, as once, few, many or a class for expanded clones.

d_gene: .
abundance: .
v_gene: TRBV7-8
j_gene: TRBJ1-2
CDR3nt: TGTGCCAGCAGCCCCGCCCTCACGGGGGGCTACACCTTC
CDR3aa: CASSPALTGGYTF

d_gene: TRBD1
abundance: once
v_gene: TRBV19
j_gene: TRBJ2-2
CDR3nt: TGTGCCGGGTCCGGGACAGCGAACACCGGGGAGCTGTTTTTT
CDR3aa: CAGSGTANTGELFF

d_gene: .
abundance: .
v_gene: TRBV5-4
j_gene: TRBJ2-2
CDR3nt: TGTGCCAGCAACTTGGAGCCATCTTCCGGGGAGCTGTTTTTT
CDR3aa: CASNLEPSSGELFF

d_gene: .
abundance: .
v_gene: TRBV5-1
j_gene: TRBJ1-5
CDR3nt: TGCGCCAGCAGCTTGTTCGGGGGGCAGGGTCAGCCCCAGCATTTT
CDR3aa: CASSLFGGQGQPQHF

d_gene: .
abundance: .
v_gene: TRBV7-6
j_gene: TRBJ1-5
CDR3nt: TGTGCCAGCAGCTTAGGGGTGGGGCAGATTCAGCCCCAGCATTTT
CDR3aa: CASSLGVGQIQPQHF

d_gene: .
abundance: .
v_gene: TRBV6-2/TRBV6-3
j_gene: TRBJ2-1
CDR3nt: TGTGCCAGCAGTTATTCAGGCGCGCCCAGCTCCTACAATGAGCAGTTCTTC
CDR3aa: CASSYSGAPSSYNEQFF

d_gene: .
abundance: .
v_gene: TRBV7-8
j_gene: TRBJ2-7
CDR3nt: TGTGCCAGCAGCTTACGGGGCCCCCCCTACGAGCAGTACTTC
CDR3aa: CASSLRGPPYEQYF

d_gene: .
abundance: .
v_gene: TRBV24-1
j_gene: TRBJ1-3
CDR3nt: TGTGCCGCAGGGAGCTCTGGAAACACCATATATTTT
CDR3aa: CAAGSSGNTIYF

d_gene: .
abundance: .
v_gene: TRBV6-1
j_gene: TRBJ2-5
CDR3nt: TGTGCCAGCAGCGAACACCGGTACCTACCCAAAGAGACCCAGTACTTC
CDR3aa: CASSEHRYLPKETQYF

d_gene: .
abundance: .
v_gene: TRBV4-2
j_gene: TRBJ1-3
CDR3nt: TGTGCCAGCAGCCAAGATCTTGGGGCCTTGGCTGGAAACACCATATATTTT
CDR3aa: CASSQDLGALAGNTIYF

d_gene: .
abundance: .
v_gene: TRBV28
j_gene: TRBJ2-1
CDR3nt: TGTGCCAGCAGTTTAAACAGGGGGCGAAGGAAACGGGAGGGCTCCTACAATGAGCAGTTCTTC
CDR3aa: CASSLNRGRRKREGSYNEQFF

d_gene: .
abundance: .
v_gene: TRBV19
j_gene: TRBJ1-4
CDR3nt: TGTGCCAGTGCCGGGCGGTTAGTTGAAAAACTGTTTTTT
CDR3aa: CASAGRLVEKLFF

d_gene: .
abundance: .
v_gene: TRBV10-1
j_gene: TRBJ2-3
CDR3nt: TGCGCCAGCACAGATACGCAGTATTTT
CDR3aa: CASTDTQYF

d_gene: .
abundance: .
v_gene: TRBV27
j_gene: TRBJ1-2
CDR3nt: TGTGCCAGCAGTCCCGCGGGGATCGGTCGAAACCAGAACTATGGCTACACCTTC
CDR3aa: CASSPAGIGRNQNYGYTF

d_gene: TRBD2
abundance: .
v_gene: TRBV7-9
j_gene: TRBJ2-1
CDR3nt: TGTGCCAGCAGCTTCTTTACTAGCGGGAGCGATGAGCAGTTCTTC
CDR3aa: CASSFFTSGSDEQFF

d_gene: .
abundance: once
v_gene: TRBV14
j_gene: TRBJ1-2
CDR3nt: TGTGCCAGCAGCCAAGAACGAGGGGCGAACTATGGCTACACCTTC
CDR3aa: CASSQERGANYGYTF

d_gene: TRBD1
abundance: .
v_gene: TRBV7-2
j_gene: TRBJ1-5
CDR3nt: TGTGCCAGCAGCCCCTACGGACAGGGCAATCAGCCCCAGCATTTT
CDR3aa: CASSPYGQGNQPQHF

d_gene: TRBD2
abundance: .
v_gene: TRBV4-2
j_gene: TRBJ2-5
CDR3nt: TGTGCCAGCAGCCGAGAAGCGGGGATGGGGCAAGAGACCCAGTACTTC
CDR3aa: CASSREAGMGQETQYF

d_gene: TRBD1
abundance: .
v_gene: TRBV5-1
j_gene: TRBJ2-7
CDR3nt: TGCGCCAGCAGCGGGACAGGGGCGGGCGGCCACGAGCAGTACTTC
CDR3aa: CASSGTGAGGHEQYF

d_gene: .
abundance: .
v_gene: TRBV7-2
j_gene: TRBJ2-5
CDR3nt: TGTGCCAGTGGGGGTCAGACCCAGTACTTC
CDR3aa: CASGGQTQYF

d_gene: .
abundance: .
v_gene: TRBV19
j_gene: TRBJ2-1
CDR3nt: TGTGCCAGTAGGACATCTGTTGGAACCTACAATGAGCAGTTCTTC
CDR3aa: CASRTSVGTYNEQFF

d_gene: TRBD1
abundance: .
v_gene: TRBV12-3/TRBV12-4
j_gene: TRBJ1-2
CDR3nt: TGTGCCAGCAGCCATACAGGGGGCACTGGCTACACCTTC
CDR3aa: CASSHTGGTGYTF

d_gene: .
abundance: .
v_gene: TRBV6-5
j_gene: TRBJ1-5
CDR3nt: TGTGCCAGCAGCTCCCGCAATCAGCCCCAGCATTTT
CDR3aa: CASSSRNQPQHF

d_gene: .
abundance: .
v_gene: TRBV7-9
j_gene: TRBJ1-6
CDR3nt: TGTGCCAGCAGCCCCGGGACATTTGATAATTCACCCCTCCACTTT
CDR3aa: CASSPGTFDNSPLHF

d_gene: .
abundance: .
v_gene: TRBV7-8
j_gene: TRBJ2-3
CDR3nt: TGTGCCAGCATCAGGGGCGGTAGCACAGATACGCAGTATTTT
CDR3aa: CASIRGGSTDTQYF

d_gene: .
abundance: few
v_gene: TRBV4-1
j_gene: TRBJ2-1
CDR3nt: TGCGCCAGCAGCCAGGGGGCCGATGAGCAGTTCTTC
CDR3aa: CASSQGADEQFF

d_gene: .
abundance: .
v_gene: TRBV28
j_gene: TRBJ1-1
CDR3nt: TGTGCCAGCAGCCGGGACTCAAACACTGAAGCTTTCTTT
CDR3aa: CASSRDSNTEAFF

d_gene: .
abundance: .
v_gene: TRBV15
j_gene: TRBJ2-5
CDR3nt: TGTGCCACCAGCAGCGGCTTTCTGGACGGCGGGGAGACCCAGTACTTC
CDR3aa: CATSSGFLDGGETQYF

d_gene: TRBD2
abundance: .
v_gene: TRBV7-9
j_gene: TRBJ2-2
CDR3nt: TGTGCCAGCACCGGGGGGTCGAACACCGGGGAGCTGTTTTTT
CDR3aa: CASTGGSNTGELFF

d_gene: TRBD2
abundance: .
v_gene: TRBV10-3
j_gene: TRBJ2-1
CDR3nt: TGTGCCATCAGTGTCCTGACTAGCGGGATTTACAATGAGCAGTTCTTC
CDR3aa: CAISVLTSGIYNEQFF

d_gene: .
abundance: .
v_gene: TRBV5-1
j_gene: TRBJ2-7
CDR3nt: TGCGCCAGCAGCGCCCTGGGAGACGAGCAGTACTTC
CDR3aa: CASSALGDEQYF

d_gene: .
abundance: .
v_gene: TRBV19
j_gene: TRBJ1-5
CDR3nt: TGTGCCAGTACCTCGACGGGGGCAAGCAATCAGCCCCAGCATTTT
CDR3aa: CASTSTGASNQPQHF

d_gene: TRBD2
abundance: .
v_gene: TRBV15
j_gene: TRBJ2-7
CDR3nt: TGTGCCCCAAACGGAGCGGGAGGGCCCGAGCAGTACTTC
CDR3aa: CAPNGAGGPEQYF

d_gene: TRBD1
abundance: .
v_gene: TRBV6-5
j_gene: TRBJ2-7
CDR3nt: TGTGCCAGCAGTTACCCATCCGGGACAGGGTCCTACGAGCAGTACTTC
CDR3aa: CASSYPSGTGSYEQYF

d_gene: .
abundance: .
v_gene: TRBV6-5
j_gene: TRBJ1-4
CDR3nt: TGTGCCAGCAGTTACTCCGGTACGGGAGGCGAAAAACTGTTTTTT
CDR3aa: CASSYSGTGGEKLFF

d_gene: .
abundance: .
v_gene: TRBV2
j_gene: TRBJ2-6
CDR3nt: TGTGCCAGCAGTGGCTGGGAGGAGCCCGGGGCCAACGTCCTGACTTTC
CDR3aa: CASSGWEEPGANVLTF

d_gene: .
abundance: .
v_gene: TRBV10-3
j_gene: TRBJ1-3
CDR3nt: TGTGCCATCAGTGAGGGGATCTCTGGAAACACCATATATTTT
CDR3aa: CAISEGISGNTIYF

d_gene: TRBD2
abundance: .
v_gene: TRBV11-1
j_gene: TRBJ2-1
CDR3nt: TGTGCCAGCAGCTTGGGGACTAGCGGGAGTGGGAATGAGCAGTTCTTC
CDR3aa: CASSLGTSGSGNEQFF

d_gene: .
abundance: .
v_gene: TRBV2
j_gene: TRBJ2-7
CDR3nt: TGTGCCAGCGAACCGACGGGTAGCTCCTACGAGCAGTACTTC
CDR3aa: CASEPTGSSYEQYF

d_gene: .
abundance: .
v_gene: TRBV4-3
j_gene: TRBJ1-1
CDR3nt: TGCGCCAGCAGCCAAGATCTTTGGGGGAACACTGAAGCTTTCTTT
CDR3aa: CASSQDLWGNTEAFF

d_gene: TRBD2
abundance: .
v_gene: TRBV3-1/TRBV3-2
j_gene: TRBJ2-7
CDR3nt: TGTGCCAGCAGCCGTCTAGCGGGACTCCAACCATCCTACGAGCAGTACTTC
CDR3aa: CASSRLAGLQPSYEQYF

d_gene: TRBD2
abundance: .
v_gene: TRBV3-1/TRBV3-2
j_gene: TRBJ2-1
CDR3nt: TGTGCCAGCAGCCAAATAGTGGCACTAGCGGGGAATGAGCAGTTCTTC
CDR3aa: CASSQIVALAGNEQFF

d_gene: .
abundance: .
v_gene: TRBV25-1
j_gene: TRBJ1-3
CDR3nt: TGTGCCAGCAGTCCGCTCGAGACAGGTGCCTCTGGAAACACCATATATTTT
CDR3aa: CASSPLETGASGNTIYF